The clone carrying this TCR beta chain appeared once. Sequencing used immunoSEQ multiplex PCR; TCRdb keeps in-frame clones, though not all of them. Altogether about 410,000 clones are present, 89% being singletons, with the ten largest covering about 1.7%. Grouping used clinical history reported by participants in a survey and questionnaire. Cohort 3 recovery required two negative PCRs, clearance, or symptom resolution. This specimen belongs to a study of blood T cell repertoires in COVID-19. For the study at large: There were acute and convalescent COVID-19 samples, and they came from the United States, Italy and Spain. PBMCs, B-cell-depleted T cells, or T cells provided the cDNA or gDNA that made up the material.

This CDR3 spans 14 amino acids. The germline V gene has CDR1 MNHEY and CDR2 SVGAGI. With V trimmed by 4 bases and J by 10 bases, 4 bases remained unmatched. The sequenced sample consisted of PBMCs or T cells enriched from blood (not recorded which). The V call is TRBV6-5, the J call TRBJ1-6; TRBD1 aligns across 10 bases. The receptor was derived from a woman in her twenties or thirties who had recovered from COVID-19. The CDR3 here is CASSWDRGGSPLHF. CDR3 coding DNA: TGTGCCAGCAGTTGGGACAGGGGAGGATCACCCCTCCACTTT.